Shown below are 3 T cell receptor beta chains from a single sample sequenced in a study of blood T cell repertoires in COVID-19. Profiling relied on immunoSEQ multiplex PCR, and the TCRdb table lists in-frame clones only, not all of them. The data contain around 130,000 clones, around 89% of them singletons. Sequencing was done on a sample of peripheral blood. These receptors were collected from a man aged 45-60 years with active or convalescent COVID-19.

This clone occurred once. The chain combines TRBV3-1 (or the pseudogene TRBV3-2) with TRBJ2-5; 7 nucleotides line up with TRBD1. Germline-derived CDR1 and CDR2 are LGHDT and YNNKEL (reference sequence). Trimming took 2 bases from V and 5 from J; bases not matched to a gene: 5. The CDR3 sequence is 14 residues long. The CDR3 region has the DNA TGTGCCAGCAGCCAAAACAGGGGTGTCGAGACCCAGTACTTC. Protein: CASSQNRGVETQYF.

This clone was detected only once. This sequence joins TRBV11-2 and TRBJ1-3; 7 bases are a match to TRBD1. Looked up from germline, CDR1 is SGHAT and CDR2 is FQNNGV. Trimming cost V 1 base and J 4 bases; bases outside gene matches: 7. The CDR3 spans 16 residues. The CDR3 protein is CASSLVGQATGNTIYF. The CDR3 bases are TGTGCCAGCAGCTTAGTTGGACAGGCCACCGGAAACACCATATATTTT.

V is TRBV9 and J is TRBJ2-5; possible D gene TRBD1, 6 bases. This CDR3 has 13 residues. V was clipped by 4 bases and J by 4 bases, with 11 bases between them. CDR1 is SGDLS, CDR2 YYNGEE, per germline. The CDR3 sequence: CASSHRDTETQYF. CDR3 nucleotides: TGTGCCAGCAGCCACCGGGACACAGAGACCCAGTACTTC.